The rows below give T cell receptor beta chains drawn from one sample of a study of Tregs in tolerant kidney transplant recipients. The table came from immunoSEQ multiplex PCR; TCRdb's copy has only in-frame clones and leaves some out. Found here are 60,000 or so clones, 75% to 90% of them singletons; the top ten hold about 2.1%. The sample here was Tregs from blood, taken before the transplant. The receptor source for this set is a human donor who received a combined kidney and bone marrow transplant. CDR3s leave out the opening cysteine and the closing phenylalanine or tryptophan. Fields, in order: J gene, D gene, clone size, V gene, CDR3 protein. A D gene is named only where the DNA matches it firmly. Size values are once, few and many counts, or a class for expanded clones, and some rows have none.

J gene: TRBJ1-2
D gene: -
clone size: -
V gene: TRBV29-1
CDR3 protein: SVESGTSYGYT

J gene: TRBJ2-4
D gene: -
clone size: -
V gene: TRBV14
CDR3 protein: ASSQDKIERGYKNIQY

J gene: TRBJ1-6
D gene: TRBD1
clone size: -
V gene: TRBV15
CDR3 protein: ATSRKTGGDSPLH

J gene: TRBJ1-5
D gene: -
clone size: -
V gene: TRBV27
CDR3 protein: ASSLNRNQPQH

J gene: TRBJ2-1
D gene: TRBD1
clone size: once
V gene: TRBV18
CDR3 protein: ASSGQGVNEQF

J gene: TRBJ1-2
D gene: -
clone size: once
V gene: TRBV2
CDR3 protein: ASSEEGRGSRNYGYT

J gene: TRBJ2-5
D gene: TRBD2
clone size: -
V gene: TRBV7-2
CDR3 protein: ASSPAQRESETQY

J gene: TRBJ2-7
D gene: -
clone size: -
V gene: TRBV7-2
CDR3 protein: ASSLDLPYEQY

J gene: TRBJ1-2
D gene: -
clone size: -
V gene: TRBV27
CDR3 protein: ASSRAEGFGYT

J gene: -
D gene: TRBD2
clone size: once
V gene: TRBV7-2
CDR3 protein: ASSLVFAASGGEQY

J gene: -
D gene: -
clone size: -
V gene: TRBV28
CDR3 protein: ASSWTLTYEQY

J gene: TRBJ1-2
D gene: TRBD1
clone size: -
V gene: TRBV19
CDR3 protein: ASSPQALGQGGLGYT